This T cell receptor (beta chain) was recovered during a study of cytomegalovirus exposure and HLA in healthy donors. Findings of the study overall: Rarity held for most TCR sequences, but there were some public TCRs that occurred in many donors.

The CDR3 is 14 residues long. Germline CDR1 reads SGHRS; CDR2 reads YFSETQ. V dropped 2 bases and J dropped 8 bases, with 15 bases sitting between them. As for this clone: Its antigen is not known.

Researchers ran the PCR with 60 Vbeta and 13 Jbeta primers. Under the authors' procedure: Later, an analysis found roughly 80 million unique TCR beta chains, and about 10 million of these were shared. Here immunoSEQ multiplex PCR was the method, and the copy in TCRdb shows in-frame clones only, minus some. The D gene and trimming were derived from the DNA, and the V and J assignments and clone size from that table. The sample yields about 160,000 clones, roughly 84% seen once. The clonotype originates from a middle-aged man in good health and CMV-seropositive. Input material: PBMCs. The V and J genes are TRBV5-1 and TRBJ2-3, with a weak D call TRBD1 (5 bases). CDR3 residues: CASSFDILQGTQYF. DNA for the CDR3: TGCGCCAGCAGCTTTGACATCCTCCAGGGTACGCAGTATTTT. The complete variable domain, with remaining parts taken from reference TRBV5-1 and TRBJ2-3, reads KAGVTQTPRYLIKTRGQQVTLSCSPISGHRSVSWYQQTPGQGLQFLFEYFSETQRNKGNFPGRFSGRQFSNSRSEMNVSTLELGDSALYLCASSFDILQGTQYFGPGTRLTVL.